This TCR beta chain was sequenced for a study of blood T cell repertoires in COVID-19. For the study at large: Material from acute and convalescent COVID-19 was sourced from the United States, Italy and Spain.

This CDR3 contains 13 residues. The germline V and J ends were trimmed by 3 bases and 5 bases, with 8 bases remaining between them. The table came from immunoSEQ multiplex PCR; TCRdb's copy has only in-frame clones and leaves some out. The table shows 140,000 or so clones, with approximately 85% occurring only once. This chain links TRBV12-3 or TRBV12-4 with TRBJ1-5; D uncertain. The source material was PBMCs or T cells enriched from blood (not recorded which). This sequence was found in a woman aged 45 to 65 with acute COVID-19. The CDR3: CASSLEGDQPQHF. The CDR3 DNA sequence: TGTGCCAGCAGTTTGGAGGGCGATCAGCCCCAGCATTTT.